The source of this T cell receptor beta chain is a study of response to subunit inactivated influenza vaccine. TCRdb passed the RT-PCR reads through MiXCR, listing each CDR3 protein once. The sample has approximately 520,000 distinct CDR3 sequences; 15% to 20% are singletons. Looked up from germline, CDR1 is MNHNS and CDR2 is SASEGT. Trimming took 6 bases from V and 0 from J, leaving 12 bases between them. The CDR3 contains 15 residues. This clonotype turned up a few times. Sample: CD4+ T cells sorted from PBMCs, taken less than 25 months after vaccination. The chain uses TRBV6-1 and TRBJ2-1; D may correspond to TRBD1 or TRBD2 (6 bases each). The TCR originated in a man between 50 and 69 years old who received an inactivated influenza vaccine. The CDR3 region is CASSPRGHSYNEQFF. In DNA, the CDR3 is TGTGCCAGCAGCCCTCGGGGGCACTCCTACAATGAGCAGTTCTTC.